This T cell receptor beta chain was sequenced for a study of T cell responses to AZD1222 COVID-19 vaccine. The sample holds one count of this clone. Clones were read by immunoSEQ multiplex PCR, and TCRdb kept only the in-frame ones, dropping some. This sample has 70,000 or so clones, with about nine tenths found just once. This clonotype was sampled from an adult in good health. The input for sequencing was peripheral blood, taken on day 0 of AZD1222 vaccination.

CDR3 amino acids: CASGYNEQFF. DNA of the CDR3: TGTGCCAGCGGGTATAATGAGCAGTTCTTC. The rearrangement joins TRBV6-6 to TRBJ2-1; D unresolved. The V gene lost 8 bases and the J gene lost 7 bases, with 6 bases spanning the gap. Germline CDR1 MNHNY, CDR2 SVGAGI (reference sequence). This CDR3 has 10 residues.